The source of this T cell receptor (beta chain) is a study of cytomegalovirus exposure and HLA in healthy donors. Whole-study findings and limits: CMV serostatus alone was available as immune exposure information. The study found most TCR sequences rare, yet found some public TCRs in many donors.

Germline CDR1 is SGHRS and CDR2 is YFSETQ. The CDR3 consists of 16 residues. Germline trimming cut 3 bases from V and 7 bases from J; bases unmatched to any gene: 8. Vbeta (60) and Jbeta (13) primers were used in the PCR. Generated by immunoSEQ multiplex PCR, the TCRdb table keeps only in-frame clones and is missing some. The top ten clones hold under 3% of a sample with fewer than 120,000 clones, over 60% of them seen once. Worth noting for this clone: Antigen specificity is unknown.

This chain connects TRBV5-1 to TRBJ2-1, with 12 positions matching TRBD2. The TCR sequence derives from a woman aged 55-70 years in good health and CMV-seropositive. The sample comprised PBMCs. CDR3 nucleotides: TGCGCCAGCAGCTCGGCCGGGACTAGCGGGCCGAATGAGCAGTTCTTC. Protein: CASSSAGTSGPNEQFF.